This is a list of T cell receptor beta chains from one sample in a study of blood T cell repertoires in COVID-19. Produced via immunoSEQ multiplex PCR; TCRdb's table is partial and in-frame only. Of about 210,000 clones listed, about 83% are singletons. Specimen: peripheral blood. These receptors originate from a woman aged 45-60 years with acute or convalescent COVID-19. Both conserved end residues are part of each CDR3. Each record gives: J gene, V gene, D gene, clone size, CDR3 protein, CDR3 DNA. D genes are given only for firm matches. Some rows mark clone size as missing; the rest say once, few, many or name a class of expanded clone.

J gene: TRBJ2-3
V gene: TRBV30
D gene: TRBD2
clone size: .
CDR3 protein: CAWSGASGRTDTQYF
CDR3 DNA: TGTGCCTGGAGTGGGGCTAGCGGGCGCACAGATACGCAGTATTTT

J gene: TRBJ2-5
V gene: TRBV9
D gene: TRBD1
clone size: .
CDR3 protein: CASSDGTGVAETQYF
CDR3 DNA: TGTGCCAGCAGCGACGGGACAGGGGTTGCAGAGACCCAGTACTTC

J gene: TRBJ1-2
V gene: TRBV30
D gene: TRBD1
clone size: once
CDR3 protein: CAWSVSRTGGYYGYTF
CDR3 DNA: TGTGCCTGGAGTGTTTCCCGGACAGGGGGATACTATGGCTACACCTTC

J gene: TRBJ2-1
V gene: TRBV11-2
D gene: .
clone size: few
CDR3 protein: CASSLGTGMEFF
CDR3 DNA: TGTGCCAGCAGCTTAGGAACCGGGATGGAATTCTTC

J gene: TRBJ1-6
V gene: TRBV15
D gene: .
clone size: .
CDR3 protein: CATSTTVGPNSPLHF
CDR3 DNA: TGTGCCACCAGCACAACAGTGGGTCCTAATTCACCCCTCCACTTT

J gene: TRBJ2-1
V gene: TRBV7-3
D gene: TRBD2
clone size: .
CDR3 protein: CASSKLAGSNEQFF
CDR3 DNA: TGTGCCAGCAGCAAACTAGCGGGAAGCAATGAGCAGTTCTTC

J gene: TRBJ1-1
V gene: TRBV19
D gene: .
clone size: .
CDR3 protein: CASIKVGTIKAEAFF
CDR3 DNA: TGTGCCAGTATTAAGGTTGGGACAATAAAGGCTGAAGCTTTCTTT

J gene: TRBJ2-3
V gene: TRBV9
D gene: TRBD2
clone size: .
CDR3 protein: CASSPRRLAGGTDTQYF
CDR3 DNA: TGTGCCAGCAGCCCAAGACGACTAGCGGGAGGCACAGATACGCAGTATTTT

J gene: TRBJ2-7
V gene: TRBV5-1
D gene: .
clone size: .
CDR3 protein: CASSLGHSSYEQYF
CDR3 DNA: TGCGCCAGCAGCTTGGGACACAGCTCCTACGAGCAGTACTTC

J gene: TRBJ2-7
V gene: TRBV6-1
D gene: TRBD1
clone size: .
CDR3 protein: CASSESGTGHYEQYF
CDR3 DNA: TGTGCCAGCAGTGAAAGTGGGACAGGGCACTACGAGCAGTACTTC

J gene: TRBJ1-3
V gene: TRBV4-2
D gene: TRBD1
clone size: .
CDR3 protein: CASSQDRGTYTIYF
CDR3 DNA: TGTGCCAGCAGCCAGGACAGGGGAACATACACCATATATTTT

J gene: TRBJ2-2
V gene: TRBV27
D gene: TRBD1
clone size: .
CDR3 protein: CASRGQTSNTGELFF
CDR3 DNA: TGTGCCAGCAGGGGACAGACCTCGAACACCGGGGAGCTGTTTTTT

J gene: TRBJ2-7
V gene: TRBV28
D gene: TRBD2
clone size: .
CDR3 protein: CASSLAGEVEQYF
CDR3 DNA: TGTGCCAGCAGTCTAGCGGGAGAAGTCGAGCAGTACTTC

J gene: TRBJ1-2
V gene: TRBV9
D gene: TRBD1
clone size: .
CDR3 protein: CASSGNVRFTGDFNYGYTF
CDR3 DNA: TGTGCCAGCAGCGGGAATGTTCGGTTTACAGGGGACTTTAACTATGGCTACACCTTC

J gene: TRBJ1-1
V gene: TRBV19
D gene: TRBD1
clone size: few
CDR3 protein: CASSPKGAVGTEAFF
CDR3 DNA: TGTGCCAGTAGTCCCAAGGGGGCGGTAGGCACTGAAGCTTTCTTT

J gene: TRBJ2-3
V gene: TRBV18
D gene: .
clone size: .
CDR3 protein: CASSPGTAGGSTDTQYF
CDR3 DNA: TGTGCCAGCTCGCCGGGAACGGCAGGGGGGAGCACAGATACGCAGTATTTT

J gene: TRBJ2-2
V gene: TRBV11-3
D gene: TRBD1
clone size: .
CDR3 protein: CASSHLGQGTGELFF
CDR3 DNA: TGTGCCAGCAGCCACCTGGGACAGGGAACCGGGGAGCTGTTTTTT

J gene: TRBJ2-5
V gene: TRBV18
D gene: .
clone size: .
CDR3 protein: CASSPGPGETQYF
CDR3 DNA: TGTGCCAGCTCACCGGGGCCAGGGGAGACCCAGTACTTC

J gene: TRBJ2-7
V gene: TRBV27
D gene: TRBD1
clone size: few
CDR3 protein: CASSLKGQFYEQYF
CDR3 DNA: TGTGCCAGCAGTTTAAAGGGACAGTTCTACGAGCAGTACTTC

J gene: TRBJ1-1
V gene: TRBV11-3
D gene: .
clone size: .
CDR3 protein: CASSLEDTTEAFF
CDR3 DNA: TGTGCCAGCAGCTTAGAAGACACCACTGAAGCTTTCTTT

J gene: TRBJ2-5
V gene: TRBV24-1
D gene: .
clone size: .
CDR3 protein: CATSDRYPGQKETQYF
CDR3 DNA: TGTGCCACCAGTGATCGCTACCCGGGACAAAAAGAGACCCAGTACTTC

J gene: TRBJ2-7
V gene: TRBV29-1
D gene: TRBD1
clone size: .
CDR3 protein: CSVVDPQGAKGDEQYF
CDR3 DNA: TGCAGCGTTGTGGACCCTCAGGGGGCGAAAGGCGACGAGCAGTACTTC

J gene: TRBJ2-7
V gene: TRBV9
D gene: TRBD1
clone size: .
CDR3 protein: CASSGGTGGYEQYF
CDR3 DNA: TGTGCCAGCAGCGGCGGGACAGGGGGTTACGAGCAGTACTTC

J gene: TRBJ2-3
V gene: TRBV21-1
D gene: .
clone size: .
CDR3 protein: CASSKGGTSKKDTQYF
CDR3 DNA: TGTGCCAGCAGCAAAGGGGGGACTAGCAAGAAAGATACGCAGTATTTT

J gene: TRBJ1-2
V gene: TRBV5-6
D gene: .
clone size: .
CDR3 protein: CASTTVIYGYTF
CDR3 DNA: TGTGCCAGCACCACAGTGATCTATGGCTACACCTTC

J gene: TRBJ2-1
V gene: TRBV3-1/TRBV3-2
D gene: .
clone size: .
CDR3 protein: CASSQDLLPRGEQFF
CDR3 DNA: TGTGCCAGCAGCCAAGATCTACTACCACGAGGTGAGCAGTTCTTC

J gene: TRBJ1-6
V gene: TRBV27
D gene: TRBD1
clone size: .
CDR3 protein: CASSLPGQGTPLHF
CDR3 DNA: TGTGCCAGCAGTCTACCGGGACAGGGGACACCCCTCCACTTT

J gene: TRBJ2-3
V gene: TRBV15
D gene: TRBD2
clone size: .
CDR3 protein: CATSTGSGRYGDTQYF
CDR3 DNA: TGTGCCACCAGCACGGGAAGCGGGAGGTACGGGGATACGCAGTATTTT

J gene: TRBJ1-1
V gene: TRBV19
D gene: TRBD1
clone size: .
CDR3 protein: CASTRTGTSEAFF
CDR3 DNA: TGTGCCAGTACCCGGACAGGGACTTCGGAAGCTTTCTTT

J gene: TRBJ2-5
V gene: TRBV24-1
D gene: TRBD2
clone size: .
CDR3 protein: CATSDPRRTSTGETQYF
CDR3 DNA: TGTGCCACCAGTGATCCAAGGAGGACTAGCACAGGAGAGACCCAGTACTTC

J gene: TRBJ1-1
V gene: TRBV6-5
D gene: .
clone size: few
CDR3 protein: CASSPPGGTEAFF
CDR3 DNA: TGTGCCAGCAGTCCCCCCGGGGGCACTGAAGCTTTCTTT

J gene: TRBJ2-7
V gene: TRBV5-6
D gene: .
clone size: once
CDR3 protein: CASSQNPDYEQYF
CDR3 DNA: TGTGCCAGCAGCCAGAACCCAGACTACGAGCAGTACTTC

J gene: TRBJ1-2
V gene: TRBV28
D gene: .
clone size: few
CDR3 protein: CASSSIPGSRGYTF
CDR3 DNA: TGTGCCAGCAGTTCTATACCCGGGAGCAGAGGCTACACCTTC

J gene: TRBJ2-3
V gene: TRBV19
D gene: .
clone size: .
CDR3 protein: CASSKGLSTTDTQYF
CDR3 DNA: TGTGCCAGTAGCAAGGGACTGTCGACGACAGATACGCAGTATTTT

J gene: TRBJ2-1
V gene: TRBV5-4
D gene: TRBD2
clone size: .
CDR3 protein: CASSTGLAGGEQFF
CDR3 DNA: TGTGCCAGCAGCACAGGACTAGCGGGAGGGGAGCAGTTCTTC

J gene: TRBJ2-2
V gene: TRBV10-3
D gene: .
clone size: .
CDR3 protein: CAISEQGVDTGELFF
CDR3 DNA: TGTGCCATCAGTGAGCAGGGTGTGGACACCGGGGAGCTGTTTTTT

J gene: TRBJ1-5
V gene: TRBV19
D gene: TRBD1
clone size: .
CDR3 protein: CASTAGGDYNQPQHF
CDR3 DNA: TGTGCCAGTACAGCAGGGGGCGATTACAATCAGCCCCAGCATTTT

J gene: TRBJ2-1
V gene: TRBV5-1
D gene: .
clone size: few
CDR3 protein: CASSLGGSLGEQFF
CDR3 DNA: TGCGCCAGCAGCTTGGGGGGCAGTCTGGGTGAGCAGTTCTTC

J gene: TRBJ1-2
V gene: TRBV9
D gene: TRBD1
clone size: .
CDR3 protein: CASSVDEGAVYGYTF
CDR3 DNA: TGTGCCAGCAGCGTAGATGAGGGGGCGGTCTATGGCTACACCTTC

J gene: TRBJ1-6
V gene: TRBV14
D gene: .
clone size: few
CDR3 protein: CASSQDVAAGSLHF
CDR3 DNA: TGTGCCAGCAGCCAAGATGTGGCCGCGGGGTCCCTCCACTTT

J gene: TRBJ1-2
V gene: TRBV29-1
D gene: .
clone size: .
CDR3 protein: CSVGNSLLGYTF
CDR3 DNA: TGCAGCGTTGGTAACAGCCTTCTTGGCTACACCTTC

J gene: TRBJ2-5
V gene: TRBV9
D gene: TRBD1
clone size: .
CDR3 protein: CASSVRQGVQETQYF
CDR3 DNA: TGTGCCAGCAGCGTCCGACAGGGGGTGCAAGAGACCCAGTACTTC

J gene: TRBJ2-1
V gene: TRBV7-6
D gene: TRBD2
clone size: .
CDR3 protein: CASSSWGGPNNEQFF
CDR3 DNA: TGTGCCAGCAGCTCGTGGGGAGGGCCTAACAATGAGCAGTTCTTC

J gene: TRBJ1-4
V gene: TRBV30
D gene: .
clone size: .
CDR3 protein: CAWSALQGINEKLFF
CDR3 DNA: TGTGCCTGGAGTGCCCTACAGGGCATAAATGAAAAACTGTTTTTT

J gene: TRBJ2-5
V gene: TRBV3-1/TRBV3-2
D gene: .
clone size: .
CDR3 protein: CASSQASEQETQYF
CDR3 DNA: TGTGCCAGCAGCCAAGCTTCAGAACAAGAGACCCAGTACTTC

J gene: TRBJ1-1
V gene: TRBV6-6
D gene: .
clone size: once
CDR3 protein: CASRYEGRAGAEAFF
CDR3 DNA: TGTGCCAGCCGATACGAGGGCCGGGCGGGGGCTGAAGCTTTCTTT

J gene: TRBJ2-7
V gene: TRBV27
D gene: TRBD2
clone size: .
CDR3 protein: CASSTRLAGGYEQYF
CDR3 DNA: TGTGCCAGCAGTACCAGACTAGCGGGAGGCTACGAGCAGTACTTC

J gene: TRBJ2-1
V gene: TRBV6-6
D gene: .
clone size: .
CDR3 protein: CASSSAGSSYNEQFF
CDR3 DNA: TGTGCCAGCAGCTCGGCGGGCAGCTCCTACAATGAGCAGTTCTTC

J gene: TRBJ2-7
V gene: TRBV6-5
D gene: TRBD2
clone size: .
CDR3 protein: CASSYSWGGSHEQYF
CDR3 DNA: TGTGCCAGCAGTTACTCCTGGGGAGGGTCGCACGAGCAGTACTTC

J gene: TRBJ1-1
V gene: TRBV20-1
D gene: .
clone size: .
CDR3 protein: CSAFKPGAFF
CDR3 DNA: TGCAGTGCTTTCAAACCCGGGGCTTTCTTT

J gene: TRBJ2-1
V gene: TRBV19
D gene: TRBD2
clone size: .
CDR3 protein: CASRMREQSYNEQFF
CDR3 DNA: TGTGCCAGTAGGATGCGGGAGCAGTCCTACAATGAGCAGTTCTTC

J gene: TRBJ2-7
V gene: TRBV11-2
D gene: .
clone size: .
CDR3 protein: CASSPQGHRAYEQYF
CDR3 DNA: TGTGCCAGCAGCCCCCAGGGGCACAGGGCCTACGAGCAGTACTTC

J gene: TRBJ2-1
V gene: TRBV6-5
D gene: TRBD2
clone size: .
CDR3 protein: CASSSLAGGPNEQFF
CDR3 DNA: TGTGCCAGCAGTTCCCTAGCGGGCGGGCCCAATGAGCAGTTCTTC

J gene: TRBJ1-5
V gene: TRBV4-2
D gene: .
clone size: .
CDR3 protein: CASSQAGSQPQHF
CDR3 DNA: TGTGCCAGCAGCCAAGCGGGGAGTCAGCCCCAGCATTTT

J gene: TRBJ2-3
V gene: TRBV7-2
D gene: .
clone size: .
CDR3 protein: CASSAYTDTQYF
CDR3 DNA: TGTGCCAGCAGCGCCTACACAGATACGCAGTATTTT

J gene: TRBJ2-1
V gene: TRBV5-1
D gene: TRBD2
clone size: .
CDR3 protein: CASRLVTSAYNEQFF
CDR3 DNA: TGCGCCAGCCGTTTGGTAACTAGCGCTTACAATGAGCAGTTCTTC

J gene: TRBJ1-1
V gene: TRBV10-3
D gene: .
clone size: few
CDR3 protein: CAIGPGGDTEAFF
CDR3 DNA: TGTGCCATCGGCCCGGGAGGGGACACTGAAGCTTTCTTT

J gene: TRBJ2-1
V gene: TRBV28
D gene: .
clone size: .
CDR3 protein: CASSGWGHQYNEQFF
CDR3 DNA: TGTGCCAGCAGTGGATGGGGACACCAATACAATGAGCAGTTCTTC

J gene: TRBJ1-2
V gene: TRBV5-1
D gene: .
clone size: .
CDR3 protein: CASSPAPGADYGYTF
CDR3 DNA: TGCGCCAGCAGCCCTGCGCCGGGAGCTGACTATGGCTACACCTTC

J gene: TRBJ1-2
V gene: TRBV24-1
D gene: TRBD1
clone size: .
CDR3 protein: CATSDETGDYGYTF
CDR3 DNA: TGTGCCACCAGTGATGAGACAGGGGACTATGGCTACACCTTC